The rows below give T cell receptor beta chains drawn from one sample of a study of blood T cell repertoires in COVID-19. Sequenced by immunoSEQ multiplex PCR; TCRdb stores in-frame clones only, minus some. The sample includes roughly 190,000 clones, around 88% of them seen just once. The specimen sequenced was peripheral blood. Receptors originate from a man in his fifties or sixties with active or convalescent COVID-19. Both conserved end residues are part of each CDR3. A D gene is named only where the DNA matches it firmly. Some rows have no size entry. The others give once, few or many, or a class for an expanded clone.

abundance | d_gene | j_gene | v_gene | CDR3nt | CDR3aa
- | - | TRBJ1-5 | TRBV7-2 | TGTGCCAGCAGCTTAGGTCCAGGGGAGAATCAGCCCCAGCATTTT | CASSLGPGENQPQHF
many | TRBD2 | TRBJ2-5 | TRBV14 | TGTGCCAGCAGCGAAGGACTAGCGGCAGCAGAGACCCAGTACTTC | CASSEGLAAAETQYF
- | TRBD1 | TRBJ1-6 | TRBV6-5 | TGTGCCAGCGCCTGGACAGGGCTGCCTAGGGCACCCCTCCACTTT | CASAWTGLPRAPLHF
- | - | TRBJ1-1 | TRBV29-1 | TGCAGCGTTTATTATGGAGCGGGTAACACTGAAGCTTTCTTT | CSVYYGAGNTEAFF
- | - | TRBJ2-7 | TRBV15 | TGTGCCACCAGCAGAGATTTCGGGGAGGCTTACGAGCAGTACTTC | CATSRDFGEAYEQYF
- | - | TRBJ2-7 | TRBV11-2 | TGTGCCAGCAGCTTAGTAGGGGGTACTTTCTCCTACGAGCAGTACTTC | CASSLVGGTFSYEQYF
- | - | TRBJ2-3 | TRBV18 | TGTGCCAGCTCTCACCTTCCGGGGGGCACAGATACGCAGTATTTT | CASSHLPGGTDTQYF
- | - | TRBJ2-7 | TRBV27 | TGTGCCAGCAGTTTAGGGTGGAGCTCCTACGAGCAGTACTTC | CASSLGWSSYEQYF
- | TRBD1 | TRBJ1-1 | TRBV30 | TGTGCCTGGAGTACCGGGACAGTGAACACTGAAGCTTTCTTT | CAWSTGTVNTEAFF
- | - | TRBJ2-5 | TRBV21-1 | TGTGCCAGCAGCAAAGGGACTAGCGAAGAGACCCAGTACTTC | CASSKGTSEETQYF
- | - | TRBJ2-6 | TRBV11-1 | TGTGCCAGCAGCTTCAAGAGTGTGAGTGGGGCCAACGTCCTGACTTTC | CASSFKSVSGANVLTF
- | TRBD2 | TRBJ2-1 | TRBV19 | TGTGCCAGTAGCCTTAGCGGGAGGGTATACAATGAGCAGTTCTTC | CASSLSGRVYNEQFF
- | - | TRBJ2-1 | TRBV9 | TGTGCCAGCAGCGTAAGTACTAGCTCCTACAATGAGCAGTTCTTC | CASSVSTSSYNEQFF
- | TRBD1 | TRBJ1-2 | TRBV5-6 | TGTGCCAGCAGCTTGGCACCCGGGACAGAGGTTTATGGCTACACCTTC | CASSLAPGTEVYGYTF
few | - | TRBJ1-6 | TRBV9 | TGTGCCAGCACCGCGGGGCCGGGGGATTCACCCCTCCACTTT | CASTAGPGDSPLHF
once | TRBD2 | TRBJ2-1 | TRBV5-4 | TGTGCCAGCAGCTTGGCTGCTAGCGGGGTGACCTACAATGAGCAGTTCTTC | CASSLAASGVTYNEQFF
- | TRBD2 | TRBJ2-7 | TRBV5-8 | TGTGCCAGCAGCCTGGCCGGGAGGGATAGGTACGAGCAGTACTTC | CASSLAGRDRYEQYF
once | - | TRBJ2-1 | TRBV9 | TGTGCCAGCAGCGTAGGGCAGAATGAGCAGTTCTTC | CASSVGQNEQFF
- | - | TRBJ1-2 | TRBV9 | TGTGCCAGCAGCGTAGGGGGGCCCACCCTTGATGGCGGCTACACCTTC | CASSVGGPTLDGGYTF
- | TRBD1 | TRBJ2-7 | TRBV19 | TGTGCCAGTAGTGTTAAGACAGGGGGGCCCTCCTACGAGCAGTACTTC | CASSVKTGGPSYEQYF
- | - | TRBJ1-1 | TRBV25-1 | TGTGCCAGCAGTGAGGCCAGGGCGTCCGGAGCTTTCTTT | CASSEARASGAFF
- | - | TRBJ2-1 | TRBV7-7 | TGTGCTAGCAGCCCGACCACTAGAGGCCTTGGCAATGAGCAGTTCTTC | CASSPTTRGLGNEQFF
- | TRBD1 | TRBJ2-1 | TRBV29-1 | TGCAGCGTTGGGGGGGACAGGGGCTTGAATGAGCAGTTCTTC | CSVGGDRGLNEQFF
- | - | TRBJ1-1 | TRBV28 | TGTGCCAGCAGTTTAGGAGCCACTGAAGCTTTCTTT | CASSLGATEAFF
- | - | TRBJ2-5 | TRBV11-2 | TGTGCCAGCAGCTTAGGTTTAGCTGAAGAGACCCAGTACTTC | CASSLGLAEETQYF
- | TRBD2 | TRBJ2-3 | TRBV3-1/TRBV3-2 | TGTGCCAGCAGCCAAGATCGGTTAGCGGGAGGGCCCCCTACGCAGTATTTT | CASSQDRLAGGPPTQYF
- | TRBD2 | TRBJ2-2 | TRBV5-1 | TGCGCCAGCAAGCGGGACCCCAGAGAAGCCGGGGAGCTGTTTTTT | CASKRDPREAGELFF
- | TRBD2 | TRBJ2-7 | TRBV13 | TGTGCCAGCAGCCCCTCGGGGGGGTTCGGGTACGAGCAGTACTTC | CASSPSGGFGYEQYF